This is a list of T cell receptor beta chains from one sample in a study of T cells in Graves' hyperthyroidism and ophthalmopathy. TCRdb independently ran MiXCR on the multiplex PCR reads; one entry per CDR3 protein. The sample holds approximately 590,000 distinct CDR3 sequences, approximately 14% seen once. The sample comprised blood. These receptors all come from a woman aged 25-40 years with Graves' hyperthyroidism. Each CDR3 is given with its conserved first and last residue. D genes are given only for firm matches. Size is stated for part of the rows, as once, few or many counts, or as a class when the clone is expanded.

J | size | D | V | CDR3 | DNA
TRBJ1-1 | few | . | TRBV14 | CASSLAGVLTEAFF | TGTGCCAGCAGCCTCGCAGGGGTTTTGACTGAAGCTTTCTTT
TRBJ2-3 | many | . | TRBV7-2 | CASSLADRAADTQYF | TGTGCCAGCAGCTTAGCCGACAGAGCGGCAGATACGCAGTATTTT
TRBJ2-1 | many | TRBD1 | TRBV7-9 | CASSPTGADNEQFF | TGTGCCAGCAGCCCAACAGGGGCAGACAATGAGCAGTTCTTC
TRBJ2-7 | many | TRBD2 | TRBV5-1 | CASTRGLAGDEQYF | TGCGCCAGCACACGGGGTCTAGCGGGAGACGAGCAGTACTTC
TRBJ1-2 | many | TRBD1 | TRBV29-1 | CSVVGDRDNYGYTF | TGCAGCGTTGTTGGAGACAGGGATAACTATGGCTACACCTTC
TRBJ2-5 | . | TRBD2 | TRBV5-1 | CASSLVTSAQETQYF | TGCGCCAGCAGCTTGGTCACTAGCGCACAAGAGACCCAGTACTTC
TRBJ2-7 | many | TRBD1 | TRBV3-1 | CASKWTGSYEQYF | TGTGCCAGCAAATGGACAGGATCCTACGAGCAGTACTTC
TRBJ1-2 | . | TRBD1 | TRBV18 | CASSPPGTGPTYGYTF | TGTGCCAGCTCACCACCGGGGACAGGGCCCACCTATGGCTACACCTTC
TRBJ1-4 | . | TRBD1 | TRBV12-3/TRBV12-4 | CASSPGTGSVEKLFF | TGTGCCAGCAGTCCCGGGACAGGGTCCGTTGAAAAACTGTTTTTT
TRBJ2-5 | many | TRBD2 | TRBV20-1 | CSAIGLAGGKVGETQYF | TGCAGTGCCATCGGACTAGCGGGAGGAAAGGTCGGAGAGACCCAGTACTTC
TRBJ1-5 | few | . | TRBV2 | CASTGSRAGGNQPQHF | TGTGCCAGCACCGGCTCTAGGGCAGGGGGCAATCAGCCCCAGCATTTT
TRBJ2-5 | . | . | TRBV29-1 | CSVMTPPQETQYF | TGCAGCGTCATGACGCCGCCCCAAGAGACCCAGTACTTC
TRBJ2-7 | many | TRBD2 | TRBV7-3 | CASSLTSGTNYEQYF | TGTGCCAGCAGCTTGACTAGCGGGACTAACTACGAGCAGTACTTC
TRBJ2-1 | many | TRBD2 | TRBV7-2 | CASSATGTSWGNEQFF | TGTGCCAGCAGTGCTACCGGGACTAGCTGGGGAAATGAGCAGTTCTTC
TRBJ1-2 | . | . | TRBV6-2/TRBV6-3 | CASSFDSTPNYGHTF | TGTGCCAGCAGTTTCGACAGCACCCCAAACTATGGCCACACCTTC
TRBJ1-4 | . | TRBD1 | TRBV14 | CASSQDRQGTTNEKLFF | TGTGCCAGCAGCCAAGATAGACAGGGGACGACTAATGAAAAACTGTTTTTT
TRBJ1-2 | many | . | TRBV12-3/TRBV12-4 | CASSPLGGNYGYTF | TGTGCCAGCAGTCCTCTTGGGGGAAACTATGGCTACACCTTC
TRBJ2-1 | many | . | TRBV7-8 | CASSPISANEQFF | TGTGCCAGCAGCCCGATCTCGGCGAATGAGCAGTTCTTC
TRBJ1-4 | . | TRBD1 | TRBV5-5 | CASSLGGQAREKLFF | TGTGCCAGCAGCTTGGGGGGACAGGCGAGAGAAAAACTGTTTTTT
TRBJ1-3 | few | . | TRBV4-3 | CASSQDSGSGNTIYF | TGCGCCAGCAGCCAAGATTCCGGATCTGGAAACACCATATATTTT
TRBJ2-5 | few | . | TRBV10-2 | CASSEYALGNQETQYF | TGCGCCAGCAGTGAATACGCGTTAGGCAACCAAGAGACCCAGTACTTC
TRBJ2-1 | . | TRBD2 | TRBV20-1 | CSASGLAGGPSSYNEQFF | TGCAGTGCTTCAGGACTAGCGGGAGGTCCCAGCTCCTACAATGAGCAGTTCTTC
TRBJ2-2 | few | . | TRBV20-1 | CSVPRGTGELFF | TGCAGTGTCCCCCGGGGGACCGGGGAGCTGTTTTTT
TRBJ1-1 | . | TRBD1 | TRBV19 | CASMGQGLYTEAFF | TGTGCCAGTATGGGACAGGGGTTGTACACTGAAGCTTTCTTT
TRBJ2-2 | . | . | TRBV4-1 | CASGQRGTNTGELFF | TGCGCCAGCGGCCAGAGGGGTACGAACACCGGGGAGCTGTTTTTT
TRBJ2-1 | . | TRBD2 | TRBV5-1 | CASSFRLAGNEQFF | TGCGCCAGCAGCTTCCGCCTAGCGGGCAATGAGCAGTTCTTC
TRBJ1-5 | . | TRBD1 | TRBV25-1 | CASSGQGEGNQPQHF | TGTGCCAGCAGTGGACAGGGTGAGGGCAATCAGCCCCAGCATTTT
TRBJ2-1 | few | TRBD1 | TRBV27 | CASSDYRGPHNEQFF | TGTGCCAGCAGCGACTACAGGGGGCCCCACAATGAGCAGTTCTTC
TRBJ1-4 | few | . | TRBV19 | CASSFVNGEKLFF | TGTGCCAGTAGTTTCGTGAACGGCGAAAAACTGTTTTTT
TRBJ2-7 | . | TRBD2 | TRBV27 | CASSSPGLAGGPVHEQYF | TGTGCCAGCAGTTCACCGGGACTAGCGGGAGGGCCAGTCCACGAGCAGTACTTC
TRBJ1-1 | many | . | TRBV29-1 | CSVLVRDRGTEAFF | TGCAGCGTTCTGGTCAGGGACCGGGGAACTGAAGCTTTCTTT
TRBJ2-7 | many | TRBD1 | TRBV6-6 | CASSYPGQGAYEQYF | TGTGCCAGCAGTTACCCGGGACAGGGGGCCTACGAGCAGTACTTC
TRBJ2-3 | . | TRBD2 | TRBV12-3/TRBV12-4 | CASSWTSSSTDTQYF | TGTGCCAGCAGTTGGACTAGCAGTAGCACAGATACGCAGTATTTT
TRBJ2-2 | . | TRBD1 | TRBV7-9 | CASSQTGGSAGELFF | TGTGCCAGCAGCCAAACAGGGGGCTCGGCCGGGGAGCTGTTTTTT
TRBJ2-3 | few | . | TRBV5-8 | CASSKEGREDTQYF | TGTGCCAGCAGCAAGGAAGGACGGGAGGATACGCAGTATTTT